A single sample gave rise to the 3 T cell receptor beta chains below, sequenced in a study of identical twins. In TCRdb, the 5' RACE reads were re-called with MiXCR into one record per CDR3 protein. The sample lists approximately 1.8 million distinct CDR3 sequences, about 32% occurring once. The sequenced sample consisted of cord blood. The receptors derive from a newborn girl in good health.

About this clonotype itself: At one boundary the junction diverges from the germline segment, which might be a read error. The chain employs TRBV4-2 and TRBJ2-1, with D perhaps TRBD2 (5 bases). The CDR3 consists of 15 residues. Germline loops: CDR1 LGHNA, CDR2 YNFKEQ. The CDR3 loop reads CASNQRERRAMEQFF. CDR3 DNA: TGTGCCAGCAACCAAAGGGAGCGGCGGGCTATGGAGCAGTTCTTC.

The V gene is TRBV11-2, the J gene TRBJ2-3, with D uncertain. Trimming left V 1 base short and J 9 bases short, with 11 bases between. CDR3 size: 13 residues. Germline V CDR1 and CDR2: SGHAT, FQNNGV. Here the CDR3 reads CASSLVTYPTQYF. CDR3 nucleotides: TGTGCCAGCAGCTTAGTAACATACCCCACGCAGTATTTT.

The rearrangement uses TRBV11-2 and TRBJ2-5; 7 nucleotides align to TRBD1. Germline loops: CDR1 SGHAT, CDR2 FQNNGV. V shed 6 bases, J shed 2 bases, and the junction held 9 bases outside the gene matches. This CDR3 comprises 15 residues. CDR3 in DNA: TGTGCCAGCAGTCAAACTACAGGGGCACAAGAGACCCAGTACTTC. Protein: CASSQTTGAQETQYF.